Below are 9 T cell receptor beta chains sequenced from a single sample in a study of liver allograft versus peripheral blood T cells (dated by TCRdb to 2018 to 2021). Concerning the study at large: The study compared the T cell receptor repertoires present in transplanted livers with the repertoires present in the peripheral blood of liver transplant recipients.

The reads were generated on an Illumina MiSeq. TCRdb trimmed the raw reads at Q25, called clones with MiXCR and kept productive beta chains. Identical CDR3 proteins give one entry, which carries the most common genes and DNA. This sample comprises some 14,000 distinct CDR3 sequences, approximately 17% of them detected only once. Clones ranked in the top ten supply approximately 13% of the sample. The origin of the receptors is a human patient who had a liver transplant. Some T cells may be donor cells from the graft after a transplant.

This clonotype was picked up many times. The rearrangement joins TRBV18 to TRBJ1-1, with 7 positions matching TRBD1. V shed 0 bases, J shed 10 bases, and the junction held 11 bases outside the gene matches. The CDR3 consists of 15 residues. Germline V lookup: CDR1 KGHSH, CDR2 LQKENI. The CDR3 DNA reads TGTGCCAGCTCACCACCGGAAGGGGGCGCGAGATTAGCTTTCTTT. Residues: CASSPPEGGARLAFF.

The chain links TRBV20-1 to TRBJ1-1; no definite D call. Trimming removed 7 bases from V and 5 bases from J, with 8 bases in between. CDR3 length: 10 amino acids. Germline V lookup: CDR1 DFQATT, CDR2 SNEGSKA (reference sequence). DNA for the CDR3: TGCAGTGTTTTTCGGACTGAAGCTTTCTTT. It yields the protein CSVFRTEAFF.

This clonotype has a handful of counts. The chain employs TRBV28 and TRBJ2-2; the D is unclear. The CDR3 loop spans 14 amino acids. Germline assignment: CDR1 MDHEN and CDR2 SYDVKM. V was trimmed by 6 bases and J by 2 bases, leaving 10 bases between them. The CDR3 region is CASRLDGNTGELFF. CDR3 bases: TGTGCCAGCAGGCTAGACGGAAACACCGGGGAGCTGTTTTTT.

This clonotype was observed a handful of times. The chain joins TRBV7-9 to TRBJ2-3; D call uncertain. V gave up 0 bases and J gave up 4 bases, with 5 bases separating them. The CDR3 is 13 residues long. CDR1 is SEHNR and CDR2 is FQNEAQ in the germline V gene (reference sequence). CDR3 loop: CASSLALADTQYF. CDR3 bases: TGTGCCAGCAGCTTAGCCTTAGCAGATACGCAGTATTTT.

This CDR3 reads CASSLEGPIAYEQYF. CDR3 nucleotides: TGTGCCAGCAGCTTAGAAGGACCAATCGCCTACGAGCAGTACTTC. The chain links TRBV7-9 to TRBJ2-7; D gene ambiguous. CDR1 is SEHNR and CDR2 is FQNEAQ in the germline V gene (reference sequence). This CDR3 has 15 residues. V lost 1 base and J 2 bases, leaving 12 bases between the germline ends.

This clonotype was seen many times. The chain recombines TRBV9 with TRBJ2-7; 7 nucleotides align to TRBD2. Trimming at V came to 0 bases and at J to 2 bases, leaving 8 bases not matched to a gene. Germline assignment: CDR1 SGDLS and CDR2 YYNGEE. This CDR3 is 16 amino acids long. The CDR3 sequence is CASSVGVSGKPYEQYF. CDR3 coding DNA: TGTGCCAGCAGCGTAGGTGTAAGCGGGAAGCCCTACGAGCAGTACTTC.

This clonotype was counted many times. The V call is TRBV18, the J call TRBJ2-7; TRBD1 aligns across 7 bases. Germline loops: CDR1 KGHSH, CDR2 LQKENI. The CDR3 covers 16 residues. V lost 3 bases, J lost 0 bases, and 8 bases stayed unmatched. CDR3 sequence reads: CASSPQGVLRSYEQYF. CDR3 DNA: TGTGCCAGCTCACCCCAGGGGGTCCTACGCTCCTACGAGCAGTACTTC.

The table lists this clonotype with many counts. The chain couples TRBV5-4 to TRBJ1-1; TRBD1 might be the D (6 bases). The V end was cut by 4 bases, the J end by 6 bases, with 16 bases between. Germline CDR1 SGHNT, CDR2 YYREEE (reference sequence). This CDR3 is built from 14 residues. Here the CDR3 reads CASSGGQGFAEAFF. The DNA of the CDR3 is TGTGCCAGCAGCGGGGGGCAGGGGTTTGCTGAAGCTTTCTTT.

The chain links TRBV12-3 or TRBV12-4 to TRBJ2-5, with D perhaps matching TRBD1 or TRBD2 (6 bases each). V lost 2 bases and J lost 4, with 17 bases in between. The CDR3 has 16 amino acids. The CDR3: CASSLSGARALETQYF. As DNA, the CDR3 is TGTGCCAGCAGTTTATCGGGGGCGCGGGCCCTAGAGACCCAGTACTTC.